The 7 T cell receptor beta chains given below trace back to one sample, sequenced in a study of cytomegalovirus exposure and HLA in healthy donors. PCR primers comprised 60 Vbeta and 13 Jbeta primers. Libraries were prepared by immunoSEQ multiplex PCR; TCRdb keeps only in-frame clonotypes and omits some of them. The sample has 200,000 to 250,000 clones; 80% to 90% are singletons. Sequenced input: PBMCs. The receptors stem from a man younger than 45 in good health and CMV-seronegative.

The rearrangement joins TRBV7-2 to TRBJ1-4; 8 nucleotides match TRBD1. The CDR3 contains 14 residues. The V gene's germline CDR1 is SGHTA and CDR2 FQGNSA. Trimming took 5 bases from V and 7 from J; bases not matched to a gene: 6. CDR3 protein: CASSPRGLSEKLFF. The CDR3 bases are TGTGCCAGCAGCCCCAGGGGGCTTAGTGAAAAACTGTTTTTT.

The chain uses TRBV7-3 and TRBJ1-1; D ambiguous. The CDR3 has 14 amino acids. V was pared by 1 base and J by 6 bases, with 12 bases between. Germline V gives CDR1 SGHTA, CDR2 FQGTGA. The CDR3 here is CASSLRVERAEAFF. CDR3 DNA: TGTGCCAGCAGCTTAAGAGTTGAACGCGCTGAAGCTTTCTTT.

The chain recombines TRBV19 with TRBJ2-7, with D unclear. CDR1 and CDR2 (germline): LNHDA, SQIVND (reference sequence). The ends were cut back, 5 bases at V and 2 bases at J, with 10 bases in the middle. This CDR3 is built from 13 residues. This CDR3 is CASSAGNPYEQYF. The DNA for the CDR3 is TGTGCCAGTAGTGCAGGAAATCCCTACGAGCAGTACTTC.

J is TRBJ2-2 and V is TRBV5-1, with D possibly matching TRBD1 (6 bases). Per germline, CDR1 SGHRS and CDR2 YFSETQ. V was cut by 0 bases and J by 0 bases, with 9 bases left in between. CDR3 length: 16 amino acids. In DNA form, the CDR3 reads TGCGCCAGCAGCTTGGGGTCAGGGGCGAACACCGGGGAGCTGTTTTTT. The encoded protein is CASSLGSGANTGELFF.

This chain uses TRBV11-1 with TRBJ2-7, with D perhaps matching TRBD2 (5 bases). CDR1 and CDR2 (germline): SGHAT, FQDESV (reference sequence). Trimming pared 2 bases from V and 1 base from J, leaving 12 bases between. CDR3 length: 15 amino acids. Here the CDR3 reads CASSLRSSTSYEQYF. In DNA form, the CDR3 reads TGTGCCAGCAGCTTAAGGTCTAGCACTTCCTACGAGCAGTACTTC.

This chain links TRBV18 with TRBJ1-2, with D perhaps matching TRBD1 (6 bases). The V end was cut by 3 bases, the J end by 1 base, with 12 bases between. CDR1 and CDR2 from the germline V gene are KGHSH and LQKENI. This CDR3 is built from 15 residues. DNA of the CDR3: TGTGCCAGCTCACCGGCAGGGGCTGATAACTATGGCTACACCTTC. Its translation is CASSPAGADNYGYTF.

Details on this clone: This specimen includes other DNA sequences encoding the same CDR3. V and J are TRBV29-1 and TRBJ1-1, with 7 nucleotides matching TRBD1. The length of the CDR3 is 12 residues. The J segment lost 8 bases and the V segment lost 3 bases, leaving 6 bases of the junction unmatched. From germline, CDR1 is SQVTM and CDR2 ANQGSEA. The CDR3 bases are TGCAGCGTTGAGCACCGGGACAGCGAAGCTTTCTTT. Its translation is CSVEHRDSEAFF. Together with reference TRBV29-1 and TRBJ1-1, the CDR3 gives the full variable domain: SAVISQKPSRDICQRGTSLTIQCQVDSQVTMMFWYRQQPGQSLTLIATANQGSEATYESGFVIDKFPISRPNLTFSTLTVSNMSPEDSSIYLCSVEHRDSEAFFGQGTRLTVV.